This T cell receptor (beta chain) is drawn from a study of OX40 agonist ivuxolimab in advanced cancers. Across the study: All patients had ivuxolimab intravenously every 2 weeks at 0.01 to 10 mg/kg.

The CDR3 length is 16 residues. V was cut by 4 bases and J by 8 bases, with 22 bases left in between. CDR1 and CDR2 from the germline V gene are SGHRS and YFSETQ. The assay was immunoSEQ multiplex PCR, and TCRdb's table has in-frame clones only and misses some. Of roughly 92,000 clones listed, approximately 88% are singletons. The sequence came from an adult with an advanced solid tumor such as melanoma, head and neck, liver or kidney cancer. The chain couples TRBV5-1 to TRBJ2-1; D perhaps matches TRBD2 (6 bases). Sequenced here: CD4+ or CD8+ T cells sorted from blood, sampled in a trial of the OX40 agonist ivuxolimab. The CDR3: CASSLTGGVKVDEQFF. The CDR3 nucleotides read TGCGCCAGCAGCCTCACCGGAGGGGTGAAGGTCGATGAGCAGTTCTTC.